Sequencing of this TCR beta chain was carried out in a study of blood T cell repertoires in COVID-19. This CDR3 is built from 12 residues. Germline V gives CDR1 LGHNA, CDR2 YNFKEQ. This clone counts as large (0.1 to 1%). Germline is not matched at one junction end, which may reflect a read error. Libraries were prepared by immunoSEQ multiplex PCR; TCRdb keeps only in-frame clonotypes and omits some of them. The sample lists around 200,000 clones; about 83% were seen once. Sequencing was carried out using peripheral blood. The chain links TRBV4-2 to TRBJ2-1; TRBD2 agrees at 7 bases. This sequence was found in a man in his 60s who had recovered from COVID-19. The CDR3 bases are TGTGCCAGCAGCCAACCCGGGACTACTAGGGTCTTC. Translated: CASSQPGTTRVF.